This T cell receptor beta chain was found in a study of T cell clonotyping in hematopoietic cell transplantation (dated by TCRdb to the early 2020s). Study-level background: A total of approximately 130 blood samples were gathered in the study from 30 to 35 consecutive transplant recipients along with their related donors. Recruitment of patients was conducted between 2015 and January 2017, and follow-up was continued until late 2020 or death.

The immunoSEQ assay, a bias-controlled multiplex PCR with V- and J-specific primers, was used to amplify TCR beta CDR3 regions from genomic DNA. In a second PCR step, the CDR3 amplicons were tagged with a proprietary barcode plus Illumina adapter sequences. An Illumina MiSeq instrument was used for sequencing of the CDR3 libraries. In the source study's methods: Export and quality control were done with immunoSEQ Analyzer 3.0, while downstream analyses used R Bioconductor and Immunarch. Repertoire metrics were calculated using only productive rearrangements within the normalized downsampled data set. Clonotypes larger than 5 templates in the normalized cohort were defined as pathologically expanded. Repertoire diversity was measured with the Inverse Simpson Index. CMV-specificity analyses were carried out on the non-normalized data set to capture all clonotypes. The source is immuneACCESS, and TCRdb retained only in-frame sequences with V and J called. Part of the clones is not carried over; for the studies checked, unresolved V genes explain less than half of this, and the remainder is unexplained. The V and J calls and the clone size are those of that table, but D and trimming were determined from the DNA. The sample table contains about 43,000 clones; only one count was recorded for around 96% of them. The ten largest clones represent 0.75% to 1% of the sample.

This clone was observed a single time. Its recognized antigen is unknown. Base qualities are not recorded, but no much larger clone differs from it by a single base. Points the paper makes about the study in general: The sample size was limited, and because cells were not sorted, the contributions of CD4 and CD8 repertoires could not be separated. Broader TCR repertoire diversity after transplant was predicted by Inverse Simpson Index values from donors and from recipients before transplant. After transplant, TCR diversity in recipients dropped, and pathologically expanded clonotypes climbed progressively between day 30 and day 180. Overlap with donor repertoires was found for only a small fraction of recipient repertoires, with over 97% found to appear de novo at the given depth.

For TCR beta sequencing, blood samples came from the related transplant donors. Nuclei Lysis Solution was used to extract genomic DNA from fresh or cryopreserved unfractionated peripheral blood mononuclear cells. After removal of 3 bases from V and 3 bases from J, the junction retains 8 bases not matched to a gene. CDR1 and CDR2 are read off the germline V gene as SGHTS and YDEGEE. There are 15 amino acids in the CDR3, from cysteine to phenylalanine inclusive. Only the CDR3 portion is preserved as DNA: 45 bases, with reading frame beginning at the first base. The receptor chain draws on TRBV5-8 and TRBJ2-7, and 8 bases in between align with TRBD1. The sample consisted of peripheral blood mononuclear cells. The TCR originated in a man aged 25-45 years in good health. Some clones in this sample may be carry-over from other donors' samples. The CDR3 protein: CASSWGQGALYEQYF. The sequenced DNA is TGTGCCAGCAGCTGGGGGCAGGGGGCTCTCTACGAGCAGTACTTC.